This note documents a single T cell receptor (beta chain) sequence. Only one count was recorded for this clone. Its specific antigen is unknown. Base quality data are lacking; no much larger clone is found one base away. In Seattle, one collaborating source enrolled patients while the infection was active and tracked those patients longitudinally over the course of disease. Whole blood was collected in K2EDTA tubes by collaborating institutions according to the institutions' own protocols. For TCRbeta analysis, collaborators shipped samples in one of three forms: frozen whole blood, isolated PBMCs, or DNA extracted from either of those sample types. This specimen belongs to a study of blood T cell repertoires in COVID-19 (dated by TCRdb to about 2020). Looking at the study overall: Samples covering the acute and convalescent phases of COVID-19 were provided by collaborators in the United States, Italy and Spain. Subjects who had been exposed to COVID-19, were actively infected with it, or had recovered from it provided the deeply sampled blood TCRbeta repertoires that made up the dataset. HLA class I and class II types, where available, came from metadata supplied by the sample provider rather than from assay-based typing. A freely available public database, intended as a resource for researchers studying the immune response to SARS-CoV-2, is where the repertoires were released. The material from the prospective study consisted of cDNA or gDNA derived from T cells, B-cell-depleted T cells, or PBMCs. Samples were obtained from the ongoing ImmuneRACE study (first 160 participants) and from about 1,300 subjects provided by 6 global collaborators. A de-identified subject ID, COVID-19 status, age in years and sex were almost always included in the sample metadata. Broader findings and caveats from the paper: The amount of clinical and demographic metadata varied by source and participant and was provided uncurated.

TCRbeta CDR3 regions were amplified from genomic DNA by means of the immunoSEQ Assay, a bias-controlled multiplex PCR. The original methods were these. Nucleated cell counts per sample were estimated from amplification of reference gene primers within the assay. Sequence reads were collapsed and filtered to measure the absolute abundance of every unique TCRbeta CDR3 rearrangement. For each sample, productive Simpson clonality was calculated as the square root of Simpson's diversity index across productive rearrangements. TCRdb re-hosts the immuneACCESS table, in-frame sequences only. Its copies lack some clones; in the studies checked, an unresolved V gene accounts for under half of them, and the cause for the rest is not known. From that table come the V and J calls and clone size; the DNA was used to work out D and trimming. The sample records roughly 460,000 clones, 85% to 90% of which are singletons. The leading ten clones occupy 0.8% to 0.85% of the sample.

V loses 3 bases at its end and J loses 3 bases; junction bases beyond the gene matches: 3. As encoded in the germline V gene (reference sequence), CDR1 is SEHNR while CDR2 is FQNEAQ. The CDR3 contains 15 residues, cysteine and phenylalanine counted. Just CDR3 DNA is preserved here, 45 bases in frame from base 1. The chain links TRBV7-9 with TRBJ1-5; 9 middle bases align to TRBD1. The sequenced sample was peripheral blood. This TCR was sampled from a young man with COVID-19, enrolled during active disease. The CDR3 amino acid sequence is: CASSLGQGVNQPQHF. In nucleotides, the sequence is TGTGCCAGCAGCTTGGGACAGGGAGTCAATCAGCCCCAGCATTTT. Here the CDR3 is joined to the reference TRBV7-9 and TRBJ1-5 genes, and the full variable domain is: DTGVSQNPRHKITKRGQNVTFRCDPISEHNRLYWYRQTLGQGPEFLTYFQNEAQLEKSRLLSDRFSAERPKGSFSTLEIQRTEQGDSAMYLCASSLGQGVNQPQHFGDGTRLSIL.